The 13 T cell receptor beta chains below come from one sample, sequenced in a study of type 1 regulatory T cells. For these receptors, no antigen is known. Using its own MiXCR run on the reads, TCRdb lists one record per CDR3 protein. Of about 62,000 distinct CDR3 sequences in the sample, 55% to 65% were seen once. The sample comprised cultured non-Tr1 T cells, either the whole culture or a sorted T cell fraction (not recorded which). Every receptor here comes from a human donor in good health.

Here the CDR3 reads CSATSGSAKNIQYF. The CDR3 DNA follows: TGCAGTGCTACTAGCGGGAGCGCCAAAAACATTCAGTACTTC. The chain employs TRBV20-1 and TRBJ2-4; 10 positions agree with TRBD2. The CDR3 consists of 14 residues. Germline CDR1 reads DFQATT; CDR2 reads SNEGSKA (reference sequence). The J segment lost 1 base and the V segment lost 4 bases, leaving 1 base of the junction unmatched.

There are a few counts of this clonotype. The chain links TRBV27 to TRBJ1-1; no firm D call. This CDR3 is built from 13 residues. Trimming removed 3 bases from V and 0 bases from J, with 5 bases in between. CDR1 MNHEY and CDR2 SMNVEV come from the germline V gene (reference sequence). The CDR3 DNA reads as TGTGCCAGCAGTTTCTCAGTGAACACTGAAGCTTTCTTT. Translating gives CASSFSVNTEAFF.

The chain links TRBV7-2 to TRBJ2-1, with TRBD2 matching over 12 bases. CDR1 and CDR2 from the germline V gene are SGHTA and FQGNSA. After removal of 2 bases from V and 9 bases from J, the junction contained 5 bases not matched to a gene. The CDR3 runs 15 residues. CDR3 in DNA: TGTGCCAGCAGCTTACCAGGACTAGCGGGACGTGAGCAGTTCTTC. It translates to CASSLPGLAGREQFF.

The V gene is TRBV19, the J gene TRBJ1-5; 7 nucleotides line up with TRBD1. Per the germline V gene, CDR1 is LNHDA and CDR2 is SQIVND (reference sequence). The length of the CDR3 is 13 residues. V shed 4 bases and J 6 bases; nucleotides not matched to a gene: 3. The CDR3 sequence: CASSTGGIQPQHF. The CDR3 DNA sequence: TGTGCCAGTAGTACAGGGGGTATTCAGCCCCAGCATTTT.

The chain has TRBV6-6 and TRBJ2-1; D unclear. The CDR3 length is 10 residues. The germline gives CDR1 MNHNY, CDR2 SVGAGI (reference sequence). Trimming stripped 2 bases from V and 13 bases from J, with 6 bases between. The CDR3 spells CASSYDVQFF. CDR3 DNA sequence: TGTGCCAGCAGTTACGACGTCCAGTTCTTC.

The gene calls are TRBV20-1 and TRBJ1-2, with no clear D. The CDR3 sequence is 13 residues long. V gave up 0 bases and J gave up 5 bases, with 10 bases separating them. The germline CDR1 and CDR2 sequences are DFQATT and SNEGSKA (reference sequence). CDR3 sequence (DNA): TGCAGTGCTAGAGATCTCAGTTCTTATGGCTACACCTTC. This gives the protein CSARDLSSYGYTF.

The chain joins TRBV20-1 to TRBJ2-6; D is unclear. The CDR3 is 14 amino acids. V gave up 1 base and J gave up 2 bases, with 6 bases separating them. CDR1 is DFQATT, CDR2 SNEGSKA, per germline (reference sequence). CDR3 loop: CSARGFAGANVLTF. The DNA of the CDR3 is TGCAGTGCTAGAGGTTTCGCTGGGGCCAACGTCCTGACTTTC.

The V and J genes are TRBV10-3 and TRBJ2-3; D gene uncertain. Germline CDR1 is ENHRY and CDR2 is SYGVKD. Trimming stripped 7 bases from V and 2 bases from J, with 10 bases between. CDR3 length: 13 amino acids. The CDR3 reads CAITTADTDTQYF. The CDR3 nucleotides are TGTGCCATCACCACGGCGGACACAGATACGCAGTATTTT.

The chain employs TRBV5-1 and TRBJ2-2; D is ambiguous. V was clipped by 0 bases and J by 6 bases, with 15 bases between them. The length of the CDR3 is 16 residues. Germline-derived CDR1 and CDR2 are SGHRS and YFSETQ. The CDR3 nucleotides read TGCGCCAGCAGCTTGGATGTGGGCACCAACGCCGGGGAGCTGTTTTTT. It encodes CASSLDVGTNAGELFF.

This chain uses TRBV7-9 with TRBJ2-7; 13 bases line up with TRBD2. J gave up 4 bases and V 3 bases, and 6 bases lay outside the gene matches. This CDR3 is 16 amino acids long. Germline CDR1 SEHNR, CDR2 FQNEAQ (reference sequence). CDR3 sequence: CASSFTSGRAVYEQYF. CDR3 sequence (DNA): TGTGCCAGCAGCTTTACTAGCGGGAGGGCGGTATACGAGCAGTACTTC. Full variable domain (outside the CDR3, taken from reference TRBV7-9 and TRBJ2-7): DTGVSQNPRHKITKRGQNVTFRCDPISEHNRLYWYRQTLGQGPEFLTYFQNEAQLEKSRLLSDRFSAERPKGSFSTLEIQRTEQGDSAMYLCASSFTSGRAVYEQYFGPGTRLTVT.

This clonotype occurred once. This chain joins TRBV12-3 or TRBV12-4 and TRBJ1-1; D may be TRBD1 (5 bases). Trimming took 3 bases from V and 4 from J, leaving 9 bases between them. This CDR3 region has 13 residues. As DNA, the CDR3 is TGTGCCAGCAGTTTGACAGTCCGCACTGAAGCTTTCTTT. Residues: CASSLTVRTEAFF.

The V gene is TRBV7-9, the J gene TRBJ2-3; the D gene is possibly TRBD2 (5 bases). The CDR3 contains 16 residues. Germline assignment: CDR1 SEHNR and CDR2 FQNEAQ (reference sequence). Trimming removed 6 bases from V and 0 bases from J, with 16 bases in between. CDR3 loop: CASSRGASTSTDTQYF. CDR3 in DNA: TGTGCCAGCAGTCGGGGAGCGAGTACTAGCACAGATACGCAGTATTTT.

With respect to this clonotype: A clone one base away is much larger, so this may be a read error. The chain uses TRBV5-1 and TRBJ2-3; TRBD1 matches at 7 bases. The CDR3 sequence is 15 residues long. CDR1 and CDR2 (germline): SGHRS, YFSETQ. In DNA form, the CDR3 reads TGCGCCGGCAGCTTGGGACAGATGATCACAGATACGCAGTATTTT. Translating gives CAGSLGQMITDTQYF. Looking up the rest from reference TRBV5-1 and TRBJ2-3 gives the full variable domain: KAGVTQTPRYLIKTRGQQVTLSCSPISGHRSVSWYQQTPGQGLQFLFEYFSETQRNKGNFPGRFSGRQFSNSRSEMNVSTLELGDSALYLCAGSLGQMITDTQYFGPGTRLTVL.